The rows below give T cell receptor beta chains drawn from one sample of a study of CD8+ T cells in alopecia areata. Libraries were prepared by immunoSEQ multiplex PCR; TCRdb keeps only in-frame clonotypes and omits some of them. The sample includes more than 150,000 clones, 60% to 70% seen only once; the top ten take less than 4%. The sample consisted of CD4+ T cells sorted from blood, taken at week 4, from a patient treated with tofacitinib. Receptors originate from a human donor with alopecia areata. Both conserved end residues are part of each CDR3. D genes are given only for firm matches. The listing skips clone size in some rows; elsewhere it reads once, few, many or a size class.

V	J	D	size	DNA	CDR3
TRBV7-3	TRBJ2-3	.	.	TGTGCCAGCAGCTTAGGTACAGGAGGTACGCAGTATTTT	CASSLGTGGTQYF
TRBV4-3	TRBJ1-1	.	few	TGCGCCAGCAAACCCCTGGCTGGCCCTGGGGGCGGCACTGAAGCTTTCTTT	CASKPLAGPGGGTEAFF
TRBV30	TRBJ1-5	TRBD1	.	TGTGCTGGGGGACAGTACAATCAGCCCCAGCATTTT	CAGGQYNQPQHF
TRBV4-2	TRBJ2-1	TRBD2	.	TGTGCCAGCAGCCAGGGGCTAGCGGGGCCCAATGAGCAGTTCTTC	CASSQGLAGPNEQFF
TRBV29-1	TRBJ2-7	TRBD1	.	TGCAGCGTTGGGGACAGCGGCGAGCAGTACTTC	CSVGDSGEQYF
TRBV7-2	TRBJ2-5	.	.	TGTGCCAGCAGCTTAGGGAGGGGGGAGACCCAGTACTTC	CASSLGRGETQYF
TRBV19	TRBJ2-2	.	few	TGTGCCAGTAGTAGTAGCGGCACCGGGGAGCTGTTTTTT	CASSSSGTGELFF
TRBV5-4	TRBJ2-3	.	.	TGTGCCAGCAGCCGGGAGACAGGCCCCGGGGCAGATACGCAGTATTTT	CASSRETGPGADTQYF
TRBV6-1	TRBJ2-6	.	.	TGTGCCAGCAGTGAACAGGGTAGAGTAGCCAACGTCCTGACTTTC	CASSEQGRVANVLTF
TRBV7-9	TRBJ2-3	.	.	TGTGCCAGTAGCTCAGCGCCACACACAGATACGCAGTATTTT	CASSSAPHTDTQYF
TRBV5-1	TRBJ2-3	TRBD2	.	TGCGCCAGCAGCTTGGGGACTAGCGGGGGGACAGATACGCAGTATTTT	CASSLGTSGGTDTQYF
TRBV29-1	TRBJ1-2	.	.	TGCAGCGTTGGAGGCCAGGGGACGGATGGCTACACCTTC	CSVGGQGTDGYTF
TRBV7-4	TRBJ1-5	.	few	TGTGCCAGCCGCCGGACTCCAGATTTT	CASRRTPDF
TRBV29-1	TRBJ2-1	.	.	TGCAGCGTTGACCCCAACGTAGGGGAGCAGTTCTTC	CSVDPNVGEQFF
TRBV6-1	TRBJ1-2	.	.	TGTGCCAGCAGTGAATTCGGGGATTGGGGAGGGAGGCCGAGTTATGGCTACACCTTC	CASSEFGDWGGRPSYGYTF
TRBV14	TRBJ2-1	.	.	TGTGCCAGCAGCCACGGAGGGGCCCGACAGTTCTTC	CASSHGGARQFF
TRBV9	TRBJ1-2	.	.	TGTGCCAGCAGCCCCTCCCAAGGACAGCCCGGGGGGGGCTACACCTTC	CASSPSQGQPGGGYTF
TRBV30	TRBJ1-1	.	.	TGTGCCTGGAGGGATATGAGGTCCACTGAAGCTTTCTTT	CAWRDMRSTEAFF
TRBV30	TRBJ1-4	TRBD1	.	TGTGCCTGGAGTGGGGGACAGGGAGGAAAACTGTTTTTT	CAWSGGQGGKLFF
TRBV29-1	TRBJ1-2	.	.	TGCAGCGTGGGGGAGGGAAGTGGCTACACCTTC	CSVGEGSGYTF
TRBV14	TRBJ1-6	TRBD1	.	TGTGCCAGCAGCCAAGTTCTTACAGCCCCCAGGGGGAATTCACCCCTCCACTTT	CASSQVLTAPRGNSPLHF
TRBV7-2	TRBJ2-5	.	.	TGTGCCAGCAGCATAGGAGAGACCCAGTACTTC	CASSIGETQYF
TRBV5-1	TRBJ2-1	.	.	TGCGCCAGCAGCCTTCGACTCTCTATCAGCGATGAGCAGTTCTTC	CASSLRLSISDEQFF
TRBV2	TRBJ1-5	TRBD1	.	TGTGCCAGCAGTTCATGGGACAGTTCCGCTAACCTGAAGCAGCCCCAGCATTTT	CASSSWDSSANLKQPQHF
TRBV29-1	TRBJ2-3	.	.	TGCAGCGCCCGTGACGTTAGGGGTGGAGATACGCAGTATTTT	CSARDVRGGDTQYF
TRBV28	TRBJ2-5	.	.	TGTGCCAGCAGCCCCGGGGGCAGCGCAGGGGCCCAGTACTTC	CASSPGGSAGAQYF
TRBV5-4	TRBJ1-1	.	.	TGTGCCAGCAGCGCATCCGGACAGCCTGAAGCTTTCTTT	CASSASGQPEAFF
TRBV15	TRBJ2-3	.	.	TGTGCCACCAGCGGAGTCCCCTTACCGGCATTTTTT	CATSGVPLPAFF
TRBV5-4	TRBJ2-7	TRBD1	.	TGTGCCAGCAGCTTCCCACCCGTCATGACAGGGGGCATGGATCGGGAGCAGTACTTC	CASSFPPVMTGGMDREQYF
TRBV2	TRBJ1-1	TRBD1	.	TGTGCCAGCGGCAACCGACAGGGGGCAGGGAACACTGAAGCTTTCTTT	CASGNRQGAGNTEAFF
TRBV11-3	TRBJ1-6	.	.	TGTGCCAGCAGCTTAGATGTTAATTCACCCCTCCACTTT	CASSLDVNSPLHF
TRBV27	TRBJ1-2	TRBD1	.	TGTGCCAGCAGTGCATCCTCCGGGACAGGGTACGGCTACACCTTC	CASSASSGTGYGYTF
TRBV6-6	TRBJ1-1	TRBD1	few	TGTGCCAGCAGTCACAGGGGGTTGAACACTGAAGCTTTCTTT	CASSHRGLNTEAFF
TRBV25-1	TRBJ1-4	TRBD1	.	TGTGCCAGCAGTGAATTGGACAGGTTTAATGAAAAACTGTTTTTT	CASSELDRFNEKLFF
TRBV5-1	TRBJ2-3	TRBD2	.	TGCGCCAGCAGCCCACCGGGACTAGCGGGGATAGATACGCAGTATTTT	CASSPPGLAGIDTQYF
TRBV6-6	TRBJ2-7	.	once	TGTGCCAGCAGTCCACACCCCGAAGACAGGCCTAAGTACTTC	CASSPHPEDRPKYF
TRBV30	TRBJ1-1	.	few	TGTGCCTGGACAGTACCAGGTCGCACTGAAGCTTTCTTT	CAWTVPGRTEAFF
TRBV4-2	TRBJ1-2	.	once	TGTGCCAGCAGCCCGCTCGAGGGATTGAAGGGCTACACCTTC	CASSPLEGLKGYTF
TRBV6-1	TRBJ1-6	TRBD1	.	TGTGCCAGCAGCCTTGGACAGGGAAATTCACCCCTCCACTTT	CASSLGQGNSPLHF
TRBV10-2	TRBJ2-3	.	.	TGCGCCAGCAGTGAGGAGGGCACAGATACGCAGTATTTT	CASSEEGTDTQYF